This TCR beta chain comes out of a study of shared clonotypes between healthy human individuals. General study findings and limits: Among donors, the sharing of clonotypes was expected to be influenced by sequencing depth.

As for this clone: As yet, its antigen is unknown.

The CDR3 is 16 residues long. V shed 1 base, J shed 6 bases, and the junction held 8 bases outside the gene matches. Germline loops: CDR1 MGHRA, CDR2 YSYEKL. Every donor, a Caucasian adult, lived in Nashville, Tennessee. TCRdb's table, derived via immunoSEQ multiplex PCR, lists solely in-frame clones and lacks some. The sample has hundreds of thousands of clones, 60% to 80% seen once; the top ten hold more than 10%. This sequence originates from a woman aged 40 to 50 in good health. Some clones in this sample may be carry-over from other donors' samples. The specimen sequenced was PBMCs. This chain uses TRBV4-1 with TRBJ2-7, with 11 bases lining up with TRBD2. The DNA of the CDR3 is TGCGCCAGCAGCCAAGTTGGTAGCGGGAGGGCTCGCGAGCAGTACTTC. Its translation is CASSQVGSGRAREQYF.